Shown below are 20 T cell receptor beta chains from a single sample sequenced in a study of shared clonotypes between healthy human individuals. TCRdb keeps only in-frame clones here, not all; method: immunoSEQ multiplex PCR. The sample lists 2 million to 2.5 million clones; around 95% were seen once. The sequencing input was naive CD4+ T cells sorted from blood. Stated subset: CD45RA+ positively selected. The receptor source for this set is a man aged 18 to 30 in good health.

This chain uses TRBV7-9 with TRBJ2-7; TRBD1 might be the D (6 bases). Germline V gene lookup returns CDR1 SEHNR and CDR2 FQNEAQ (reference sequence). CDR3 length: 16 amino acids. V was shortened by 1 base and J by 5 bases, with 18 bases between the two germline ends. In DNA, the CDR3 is TGTGCCAGCAGCTTAGGGGATGGTGCAGGGGACCACGAGCAGTACTTC. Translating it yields CASSLGDGAGDHEQYF.

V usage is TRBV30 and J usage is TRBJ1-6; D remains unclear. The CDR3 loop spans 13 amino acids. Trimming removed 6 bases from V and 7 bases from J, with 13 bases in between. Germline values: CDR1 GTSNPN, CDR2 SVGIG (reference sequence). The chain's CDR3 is CACRVSVNSPLHF. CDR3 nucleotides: TGTGCCTGCAGAGTCTCCGTAAATTCACCCCTCCACTTT.

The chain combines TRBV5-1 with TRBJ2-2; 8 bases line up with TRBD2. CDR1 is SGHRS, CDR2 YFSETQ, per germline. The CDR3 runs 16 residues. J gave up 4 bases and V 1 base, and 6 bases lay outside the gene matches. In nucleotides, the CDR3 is TGCGCCAGCAGCTTGCTCAGCGGGAGTGGCACCGGGGAGCTGTTTTTT. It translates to CASSLLSGSGTGELFF.

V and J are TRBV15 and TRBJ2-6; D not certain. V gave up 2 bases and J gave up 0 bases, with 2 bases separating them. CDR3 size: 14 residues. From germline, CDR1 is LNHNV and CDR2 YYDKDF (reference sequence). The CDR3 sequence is CATSRISGANVLTF. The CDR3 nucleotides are TGTGCCACCAGCAGAATCTCTGGGGCCAACGTCCTGACTTTC.

CDR3 DNA: TGTGCCAGCAGTGAATACGCAGGGGGCTCTTATGGCTACACCTTC. It yields the protein CASSEYAGGSYGYTF. This chain uses TRBV25-1 with TRBJ1-2, with 8 bases aligning to TRBD1. The CDR3 runs to 15 residues. Per germline, CDR1 MGHDK and CDR2 SYGVNS. V lost 0 bases and J lost 5; bases outside the gene matches: 5.

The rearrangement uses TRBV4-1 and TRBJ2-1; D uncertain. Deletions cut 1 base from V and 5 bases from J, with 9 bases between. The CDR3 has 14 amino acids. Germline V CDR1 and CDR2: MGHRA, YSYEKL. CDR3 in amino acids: CASSQVLGHNEQFF. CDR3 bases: TGCGCCAGCAGCCAAGTTTTAGGTCACAATGAGCAGTTCTTC.

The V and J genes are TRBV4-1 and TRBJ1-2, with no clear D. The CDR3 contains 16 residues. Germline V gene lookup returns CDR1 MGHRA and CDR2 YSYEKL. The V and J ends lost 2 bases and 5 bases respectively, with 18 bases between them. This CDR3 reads CASSQPRAGLNYGYTF. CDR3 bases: TGCGCCAGCAGCCAACCAAGGGCAGGATTGAATTATGGCTACACCTTC.

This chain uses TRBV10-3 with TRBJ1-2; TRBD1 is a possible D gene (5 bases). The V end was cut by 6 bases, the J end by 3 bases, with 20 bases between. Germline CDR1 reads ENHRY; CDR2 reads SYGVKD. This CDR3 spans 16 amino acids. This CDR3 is CAISRLDGGTDYGYTF. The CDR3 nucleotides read TGTGCCATCAGCCGCCTTGATGGGGGGACCGACTATGGCTACACCTTC.

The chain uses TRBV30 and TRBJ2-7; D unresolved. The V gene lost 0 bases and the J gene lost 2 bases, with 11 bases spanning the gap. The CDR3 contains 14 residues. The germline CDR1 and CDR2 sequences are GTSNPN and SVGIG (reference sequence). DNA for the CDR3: TGTGCCTGGAGTGTGGGGAACGGACCCTACGAGCAGTACTTC. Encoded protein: CAWSVGNGPYEQYF. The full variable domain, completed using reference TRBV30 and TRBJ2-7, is SQTIHQWPATLVQPVGSPLSLECTVEGTSNPNLYWYRQAAGRGLQLLFYSVGIGQISSEVPQNLSASRPQDRQFILSSKKLLLSDSGFYLCAWSVGNGPYEQYFGPGTRLTVT.

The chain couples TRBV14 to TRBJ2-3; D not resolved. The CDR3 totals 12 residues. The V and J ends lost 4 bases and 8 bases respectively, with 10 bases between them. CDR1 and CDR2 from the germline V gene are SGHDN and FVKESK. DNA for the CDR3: TGTGCCAGCAGCCGAGCTAGAGTTACGCAGTATTTT. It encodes CASSRARVTQYF.

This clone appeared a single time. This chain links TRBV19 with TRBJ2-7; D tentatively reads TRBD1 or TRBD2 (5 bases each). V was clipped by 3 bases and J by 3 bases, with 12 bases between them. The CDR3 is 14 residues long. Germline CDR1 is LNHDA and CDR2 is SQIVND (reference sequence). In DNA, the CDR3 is TGTGCCAGTAGTATCACCGGGGCGAGCTACGAGCAGTACTTC. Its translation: CASSITGASYEQYF. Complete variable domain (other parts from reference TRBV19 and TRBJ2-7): DGGITQSPKYLFRKEGQNVTLSCEQNLNHDAMYWYRQDPGQGLRLIYYSQIVNDFQKGDIAEGYSVSREKKESFPLTVTSAQKNPTAFYLCASSITGASYEQYFGPGTRLTVT.

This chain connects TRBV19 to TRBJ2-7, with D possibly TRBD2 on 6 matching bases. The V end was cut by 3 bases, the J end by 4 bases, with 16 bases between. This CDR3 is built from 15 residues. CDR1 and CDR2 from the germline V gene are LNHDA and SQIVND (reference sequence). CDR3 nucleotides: TGTGCCAGTAGTATCCACCGGGACGGGAGTTACGAGCAGTACTTC. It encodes CASSIHRDGSYEQYF.

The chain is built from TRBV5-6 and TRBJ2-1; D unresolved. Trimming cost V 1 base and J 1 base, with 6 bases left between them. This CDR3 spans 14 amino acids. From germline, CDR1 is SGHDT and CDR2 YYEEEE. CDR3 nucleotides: TGTGCCAGCAGCTTGATAGGATCCTACAATGAGCAGTTCTTC. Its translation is CASSLIGSYNEQFF.

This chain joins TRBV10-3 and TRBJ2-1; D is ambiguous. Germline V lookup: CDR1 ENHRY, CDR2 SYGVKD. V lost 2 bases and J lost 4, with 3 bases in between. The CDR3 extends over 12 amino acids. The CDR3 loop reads CAISEMYNEQFF. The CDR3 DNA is TGTGCCATCAGTGAGATGTACAATGAGCAGTTCTTC.

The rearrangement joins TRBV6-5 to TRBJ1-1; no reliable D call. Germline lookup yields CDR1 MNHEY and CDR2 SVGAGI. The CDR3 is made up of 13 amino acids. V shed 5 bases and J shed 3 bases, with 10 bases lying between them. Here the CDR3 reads CASSRGSDTEAFF. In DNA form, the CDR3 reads TGTGCCAGCAGTCGCGGGAGTGACACTGAAGCTTTCTTT.

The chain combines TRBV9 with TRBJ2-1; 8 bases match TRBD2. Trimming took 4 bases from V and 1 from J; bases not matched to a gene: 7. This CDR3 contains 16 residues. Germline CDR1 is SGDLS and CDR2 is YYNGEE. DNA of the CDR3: TGTGCCAGCAGCTTACGGGGGGGCAGGTCCTACAATGAGCAGTTCTTC. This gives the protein CASSLRGGRSYNEQFF.

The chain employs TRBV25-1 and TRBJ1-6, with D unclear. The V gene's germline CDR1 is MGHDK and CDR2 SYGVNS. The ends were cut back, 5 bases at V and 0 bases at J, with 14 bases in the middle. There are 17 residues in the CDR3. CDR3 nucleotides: TGTGCCAGCAGTCGCGGCAGTTCGAGCTCCTATAATTCACCCCTCCACTTT. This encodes CASSRGSSSSYNSPLHF.

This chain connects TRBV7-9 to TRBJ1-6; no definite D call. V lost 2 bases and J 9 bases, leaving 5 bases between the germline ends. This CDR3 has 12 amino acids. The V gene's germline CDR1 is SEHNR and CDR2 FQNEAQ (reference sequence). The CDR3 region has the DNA TGTGCCAGCAGCTTACCCGTTTCACCCCTCCACTTT. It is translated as CASSLPVSPLHF.

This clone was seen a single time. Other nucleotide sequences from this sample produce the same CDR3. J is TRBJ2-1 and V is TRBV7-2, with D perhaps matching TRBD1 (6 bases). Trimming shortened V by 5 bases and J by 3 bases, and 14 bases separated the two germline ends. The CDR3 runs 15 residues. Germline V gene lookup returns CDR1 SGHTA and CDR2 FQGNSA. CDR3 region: CASSPDRGSYNEQFF. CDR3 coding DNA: TGTGCCAGCAGCCCCGATAGGGGGAGCTACAATGAGCAGTTCTTC.

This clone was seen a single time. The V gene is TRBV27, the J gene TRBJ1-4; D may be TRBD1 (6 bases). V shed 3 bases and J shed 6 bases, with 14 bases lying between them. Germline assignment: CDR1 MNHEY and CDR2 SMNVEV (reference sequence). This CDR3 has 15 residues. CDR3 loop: CASSFASGGYEKLFF. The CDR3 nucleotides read TGTGCCAGCAGTTTTGCCAGCGGGGGCTATGAAAAACTGTTTTTT.